This T cell receptor beta chain originates from a study of shared clonotypes between healthy human individuals (dated by TCRdb to about 2020). Looking at the study overall: Three men and two women, aged 18 to 49 years, made up the cohort. Per donor, three plates each were used for CD4 naive and CD4 memory, two for CD8 naive, and one for CD8 memory. To estimate repertoire size and how much clonotypes are shared between individuals, the study performed deep sequencing of blood TCR repertoires from a few healthy adults. To increase sequencing depth and limit assay-specific biases, TCR repertoire library preparation and sequencing were carried out by different laboratories using diverse techniques. Leukapheresis yielded between about 0.8 and 9.5 billion PBMCs per donor. On the study overall, not on this receptor specifically: When several donors were compared, the shared fraction of clonotypes was about 5.4% for naive CD4, around 3.5% for naive CD8, 2.3% for memory CD4, and 0.35% to 0.4% for memory CD8. Estimated clonotype richness was generally larger for naive than for memory subsets. Only blood was sampled, and tissue TCR repertoires likely differ from those in blood. Based on pairwise subsampling, the degree of clonotype sharing among donors was expected to be affected by sequencing depth. Compared with non-shared clonotypes, clonotypes shared by all four sorted-subset donors had higher generation probabilities. Even with the large sequencing depth, rarefaction of the sorted-subset datasets indicated that sequencing was incomplete. The small number of donors limited the genetic and exposure-history diversity represented.

This clone was seen just once. What this receptor recognizes is not known. No per-base quality is available; no much larger clone lies one base away. Using the deep immunoSEQ assay, TCR CDR3 regions were amplified from genomic DNA by multiplex PCR. Genomic DNA extracted from each cell subset was distributed evenly over all wells of several immunoSEQ 96-well plates, and each plate served as one replicate. For sorted subsets, each replicate PCR was loaded with around 200 ng genomic DNA, equivalent to approximately 27,000 T cell genomes. The purified libraries were quantified using a Qubit 3.0 fluorometer, sized with a Bioanalyzer 2100, and then quantified again using the KAPA Library Quantification kit. A separate single-read 150-cycle Illumina NextSeq 550 flow cell was used to sequence each immunoSEQ 96-well plate. Turning to the authors' computational methods: Because only junctional sequences without quality scores were contained in the immunoSEQ output, filtering matching that applied to full-length reads could not be performed. Sequences were annotated with PyIR, a Python wrapper for IgBLAST v1.9, using IMGT germline references to assign V/J genes and CDR3. Reads were removed for weak V/J assignments (E-value above 1e-6), missing CDR3, stop codons, out-of-frame junctions, or ambiguous translated residues. V3J clonotypes were defined by identical inferred V gene, J gene, and CDR3 amino acid sequence. Percentage overlap between repertoires was computed as shared unique clonotypes divided by the size of the smaller repertoire. Repertoire richness was assessed with RTK rarefaction, the Chao1 estimator, and Recon v2.1 estimates of unobserved clonotypes. Generation probabilities were computed with OLGA for all TCRbeta clonotypes obtained by the gDNA method from several donors. Here the immuneACCESS table is served through TCRdb, limited to in-frame sequences with V and J called. Missing clones are a known gap in these copies; in checked studies unresolved V genes cover under half, and the rest lacks a known reason. V and J calls and clone size are given by that table; D and trimming were obtained from the DNA. The sample includes about 1.5 million clones, with approximately 98% observed a single time. The top ten hold about 0.45% of the sample.

The donors were healthy, HIV-negative adults who had no recently reported acute infections or vaccinations. Every donor was a Caucasian adult residing in Nashville, Tennessee, USA. CD4+ T cells were enriched by magnetic negative selection, after which naive cells were positively selected on CD45RA and the negative fraction was taken as the memory subset. Blood was collected by leukapheresis, and PBMCs were isolated by Ficoll-Histopaque density gradient centrifugation and then cryopreserved in liquid nitrogen vapor phase. Analytical flow cytometry was used to check the purity and quantity of every magnetically sorted T cell population. Genomic DNA was isolated from every sorted fraction and measured by UV absorbance on a Nanodrop 2000c. From a lookup of the germline V gene, CDR1 and CDR2 are SGHTA and FQGTGA. V and J lose 5 bases and 0 bases, and a span of 14 bases separates them. Including cysteine and phenylalanine, the CDR3 has 15 amino acids. Only the CDR3 region is kept as DNA, spanning 45 bases read in frame from base 1.

This clonotype was sampled from a man aged 25 to 40 in good health. Recombination linked TRBV7-3 to TRBJ2-7; the D gene is perhaps TRBD1 or TRBD2, as each covers 5 bases. What was sequenced was naive CD4+ T cells sorted from blood. What this sample's cell subset or site label stands for: CD45RA+ positively selected. The CDR3 region: CASSLRDGVSYEQYF. The DNA sequence is TGTGCCAGCAGCCTCCGGGACGGAGTCTCCTACGAGCAGTACTTC. With the rest looked up from the reference TRBV7-3 and TRBJ2-7 genes rather than sequenced, the full variable domain is GAGVSQTPSNKVTEKGKYVELRCDPISGHTALYWYRQSLGQGPEFLIYFQGTGAADDSGLPNDRFFAVRPEGSVSTLKIQRTERGDSAVYLCASSLRDGVSYEQYFGPGTRLTVT.